This T cell receptor (beta chain) was obtained from a study of cytomegalovirus exposure and HLA in healthy donors. Study summary: For the roughly 390 genotyped donors, 75% to 90% fell within the Caucasian-associated ancestry cluster.

Study-level results: Earlier findings revealed that most TCR beta V segments proved productive either about 87% or about 30% of the time. As a later analysis showed, a missense DCLRE1C variant was linked to trimming of TCR beta V- and J-genes. Presence/absence analyses assumed roughly uniform sequencing depth across donors.

The PCR used 60 Vbeta and 13 Jbeta primers. Libraries were prepared by immunoSEQ multiplex PCR; TCRdb keeps only in-frame clonotypes and omits some of them. The sample carries about 180,000 clones, roughly 87% recorded once. This CDR3 is built from 13 residues. The germline gives CDR1 WNHNN, CDR2 SYGVQD (reference sequence). V shed 7 bases and J shed 2 bases, with 10 bases lying between them. A single count supports this clone. The antigen is unknown. The sample was PBMCs. This chain links TRBV10-1 with TRBJ2-3; no firm D call. The TCR comes from a woman aged 45-65 years in good health and CMV-seronegative. The CDR3 region has the DNA TGCGCCAGCACCAGAAAAATCACAGATACGCAGTATTTT. Protein sequence: CASTRKITDTQYF.